The clone carrying this TCR beta chain has a handful of counts. Antigen specificity is unknown. Each cell subset's genomic DNA was divided evenly among several immunoSEQ plates. Profiling relied on immunoSEQ multiplex PCR, and the TCRdb table lists in-frame clones only, not all of them. The profile shows 850,000 to 1,100,000 clones, 60% to 85% of them singletons. This record belongs to a study of shared clonotypes between healthy human individuals. Overall study results and limits: Generally, naive subsets (rather than memory subsets) showed larger estimated richness.

Donors were healthy HIV-negative adults without recent acute infections or vaccinations. The ends were cut back, 7 bases at V and 3 bases at J, with 19 bases in the middle. CDR3 length equals 16 residues. CDR1 and CDR2 (germline): MNHEY, SMNVEV (reference sequence). What was sequenced was memory CD4+ T cells from PBMCs. Subset here: CD45RA-negative fraction. This chain connects TRBV27 to TRBJ1-5; TRBD1 might be the D (5 bases). The clonotype was recovered from a man aged 18 to 29 in good health. Some clones in this sample may be carry-over from other donors' samples. As DNA, the CDR3 is TGTGCCAGCACTAAACGGGGGGTTCAGGACAATCAGCCCCAGCATTTT. Residues: CASTKRGVQDNQPQHF.